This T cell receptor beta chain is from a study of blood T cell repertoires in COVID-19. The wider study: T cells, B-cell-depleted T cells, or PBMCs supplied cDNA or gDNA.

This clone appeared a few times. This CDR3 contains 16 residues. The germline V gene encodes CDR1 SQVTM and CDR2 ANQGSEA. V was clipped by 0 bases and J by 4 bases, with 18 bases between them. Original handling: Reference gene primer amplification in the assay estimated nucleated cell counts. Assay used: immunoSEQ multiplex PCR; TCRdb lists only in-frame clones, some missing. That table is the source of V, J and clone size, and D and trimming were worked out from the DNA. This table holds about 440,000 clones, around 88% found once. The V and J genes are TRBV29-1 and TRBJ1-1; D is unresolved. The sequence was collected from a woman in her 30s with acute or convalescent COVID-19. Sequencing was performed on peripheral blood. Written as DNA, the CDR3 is TGCAGCGTTGAAGATCCCTTCGTTCGGGGATTCACTGAAGCTTTCTTT. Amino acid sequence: CSVEDPFVRGFTEAFF.